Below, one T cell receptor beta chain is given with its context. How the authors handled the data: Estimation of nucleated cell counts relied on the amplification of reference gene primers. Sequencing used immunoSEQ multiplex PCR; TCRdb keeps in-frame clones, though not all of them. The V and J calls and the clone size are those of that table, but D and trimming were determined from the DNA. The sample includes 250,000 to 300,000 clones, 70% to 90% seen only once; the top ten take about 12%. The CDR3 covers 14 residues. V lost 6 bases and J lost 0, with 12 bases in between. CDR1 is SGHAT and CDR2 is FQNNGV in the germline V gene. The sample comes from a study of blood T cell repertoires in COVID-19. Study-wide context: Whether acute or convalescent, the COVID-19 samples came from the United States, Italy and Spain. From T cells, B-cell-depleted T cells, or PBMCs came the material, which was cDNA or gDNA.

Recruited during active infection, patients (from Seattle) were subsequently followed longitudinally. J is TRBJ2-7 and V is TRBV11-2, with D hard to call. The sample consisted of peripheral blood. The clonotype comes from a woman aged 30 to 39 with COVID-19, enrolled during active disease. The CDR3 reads CASSRTRSSYEQYF. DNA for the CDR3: TGTGCCAGCAGTCGCACACGGAGCTCCTACGAGCAGTACTTC.